The 24 T cell receptor beta chains given below trace back to one sample, sequenced in a study of shared clonotypes between healthy human individuals. The protocol was immunoSEQ multiplex PCR, while the TCRdb copy is restricted to in-frame clones and leaves out a portion. This sample yields more than 2,000,000 clones, of which 85% to 95% are seen a single time; about 0.39% belongs to the top ten. The sample consisted of naive CD4+ T cells from PBMCs. As to subset: CD45RA+ positively selected. The receptors originated from a man between 18 and 29 years old in good health. Some clones in this sample may be carry-over from other donors' samples.

V is TRBV19 and J is TRBJ2-7; the D is unclear. From germline, CDR1 is LNHDA and CDR2 SQIVND (reference sequence). Trimming removed 6 bases at V and 5 bases at J, with 14 bases between. This CDR3 contains 13 residues. Here the CDR3 reads CASSESPFDEQYF. CDR3 bases: TGTGCCAGTAGCGAATCGCCGTTTGACGAGCAGTACTTC.

The V gene is TRBV18, the J gene TRBJ2-7; 7 bases line up with TRBD1. CDR1 KGHSH and CDR2 LQKENI come from the germline V gene. This CDR3 region has 14 residues. The junction had 9 bases not matched to a gene; V was cut back by 8 bases and J by 2 bases. The chain's CDR3 is CASGPTGWAYEQYF. The CDR3 coding sequence is TGTGCCAGCGGCCCGACAGGGTGGGCCTACGAGCAGTACTTC.

V usage is TRBV28 and J usage is TRBJ2-3; 7 nucleotides line up with TRBD1. The V and J ends lost 8 bases and 7 bases, in that order; junction bases with no gene match: 3. Per the germline V gene, CDR1 is MDHEN and CDR2 is SYDVKM. The CDR3 contains 11 residues. The CDR3 sequence is CASGDSNTQYF. As DNA, the CDR3 is TGTGCCAGCGGGGACAGCAATACGCAGTATTTT.

The chain couples TRBV6-1 to TRBJ1-2; D gene unclear. This CDR3 is built from 14 residues. Per germline, CDR1 MNHNS and CDR2 SASEGT. The ends were cut back, 4 bases at V and 5 bases at J, with 14 bases in the middle. This CDR3 is CASSGYSGMYGYTF. The CDR3 region has the DNA TGTGCCAGCAGTGGTTACTCGGGGATGTATGGCTACACCTTC.

The V call is TRBV5-1, the J call TRBJ2-3; 11 bases align to TRBD2. Trimming removed 2 bases from V and 2 bases from J; junction bases left unmatched: 7. Germline CDR1 reads SGHRS; CDR2 reads YFSETQ. The CDR3 runs 17 residues. CDR3 residues: CASSFLLAGVSTDTQYF. The CDR3 nucleotides read TGCGCCAGCAGCTTTTTACTAGCGGGAGTATCCACAGATACGCAGTATTTT.

This chain connects TRBV15 to TRBJ2-7; the D is unclear. Germline V gives CDR1 LNHNV, CDR2 YYDKDF (reference sequence). V gave up 3 bases and J gave up 2 bases, with 8 bases separating them. CDR3 length equals 13 residues. The CDR3: CATSRGLTYEQYF. Written as DNA, the CDR3 is TGTGCCACCAGCAGGGGTTTGACCTACGAGCAGTACTTC.

The count of this clone is one. V and J are TRBV27 and TRBJ1-2; 7 bases map to TRBD1. Germline CDR1 is MNHEY and CDR2 is SMNVEV (reference sequence). The CDR3 contains 15 residues. V shed 0 bases, J shed 8 bases, and the junction held 9 bases outside the gene matches. The CDR3 region has the DNA TGTGCCAGCAGTTTATCGAATCCAGGGGGAAGCGGCTACACCTTC. The encoded protein is CASSLSNPGGSGYTF.

The chain employs TRBV27 and TRBJ2-5, with TRBD2 identical over 13 bases. CDR1 MNHEY and CDR2 SMNVEV come from the germline V gene (reference sequence). The V gene end was trimmed by 3 bases and the J gene end by 1 base; junction bases not matched to a gene: 11. The CDR3 has 19 residues. In nucleotides, the CDR3 is TGTGCCAGCAGTTTCCCGCCTCGGACTAGCGGGAGACCCCAAGAGACCCAGTACTTC. Its translation: CASSFPPRTSGRPQETQYF.

For this clone: This sample includes further DNA sequences coding for the same CDR3. The chain is built from TRBV30 and TRBJ1-5, with 7 bases identical to TRBD1. Germline V gene sequence: CDR1 GTSNPN, CDR2 SVGIG (reference sequence). V lost 5 bases, J lost 2 bases, and 3 bases stayed unmatched. The CDR3 spans 13 residues. CDR3 in DNA: TGTGCCTGGGGGGACAGAGGCAATCAGCCCCAGCATTTT. This gives the protein CAWGDRGNQPQHF.

This rearrangement joins TRBV5-6 to TRBJ2-1, with a possible D match to TRBD1 (6 bases). Germline CDR1 reads SGHDT; CDR2 reads YYEEEE. V lost 4 bases and J 8 bases, leaving 16 bases between the germline ends. This CDR3 has 14 amino acids. CDR3: CASSPYSRGDEQFF. Written as DNA, the CDR3 is TGTGCCAGCAGCCCATACTCCAGGGGCGATGAGCAGTTCTTC.

In its sample, this clone was seen a few times. The chain is built from TRBV6-7 and TRBJ1-1; D uncertain. TRBV6-7 carries the ORF label, with uncertain function. Deletions cut 11 bases from V and 4 bases from J, with 17 bases between. The CDR3 runs to 13 residues. The DNA for the CDR3 is TGTGCCTTAAAACCTCCCGCGGCCACTGAAGCTTTCTTT. Translation: CALKPPAATEAFF.

This chain joins TRBV2 and TRBJ2-7; D is uncertain. V shed 3 bases and J shed 3 bases, with 9 bases lying between them. Germline V gene lookup returns CDR1 SNHLY and CDR2 FYNNEI. This CDR3 comprises 13 residues. Written as DNA, the CDR3 is TGTGCCAGCAGTGACCGGACCAACTACGAGCAGTACTTC. Residues: CASSDRTNYEQYF.

The chain is built from TRBV7-3 and TRBJ2-7, with a tentative D call TRBD1 (5 bases). The CDR3 totals 15 residues. Per germline, CDR1 SGHTA and CDR2 FQGTGA. V dropped 2 bases and J dropped 2 bases, with 13 bases sitting between them. As DNA, the CDR3 is TGTGCCAGCAGCTTAGACAGTAACTCTGCCTACGAGCAGTACTTC. Translated: CASSLDSNSAYEQYF.

The V gene is TRBV5-1, the J gene TRBJ2-3, with 11 bases lining up with TRBD2. CDR1 is SGHRS, CDR2 YFSETQ, per germline. V was pared by 4 bases and J by 2 bases, with 6 bases of the junction left unmatched. The CDR3 has 16 residues. The CDR3 DNA is TGCGCCAGCAGCACCCTAGCGGGAGGCACCACAGATACGCAGTATTTT. Translating it yields CASSTLAGGTTDTQYF.

As DNA, the CDR3 is TGTGCCAGCAGCTTAGGGCGGGGCAGCACAGATACGCAGTATTTT. Its protein product is CASSLGRGSTDTQYF. This chain connects TRBV7-9 to TRBJ2-3, with D possibly being TRBD2 (6 bases). Germline CDR1 and CDR2: SEHNR and FQNEAQ (reference sequence). CDR3 length: 15 residues. V lost 1 base to trimming and J lost 0 bases, with 8 bases between them. Supplemented by reference TRBV7-9 and TRBJ2-3, the full variable domain reads DTGVSQNPRHKITKRGQNVTFRCDPISEHNRLYWYRQTLGQGPEFLTYFQNEAQLEKSRLLSDRFSAERPKGSFSTLEIQRTEQGDSAMYLCASSLGRGSTDTQYFGPGTRLTVL.

The chain links TRBV28 to TRBJ2-5; the D gene is possibly TRBD1 (5 bases). The CDR3 has 13 residues. The V and J ends lost 7 bases and 0 bases respectively, with 9 bases between them. The germline V gene has CDR1 MDHEN and CDR2 SYDVKM. The CDR3 region has the DNA TGTGCCAGCACCTACAGGAACCAAGAGACCCAGTACTTC. This gives the protein CASTYRNQETQYF.

On this clone itself: The same CDR3 arises from other DNA sequences in this sample as well. The chain links TRBV2 to TRBJ2-1, with a weak D call TRBD1 (6 bases). Per germline, CDR1 SNHLY and CDR2 FYNNEI. The CDR3 runs 12 residues. Trimming left V 4 bases short and J 6 bases short, with 7 bases between. The CDR3 is CASSAQGNEQFF. In DNA, the CDR3 is TGTGCCAGCAGTGCACAGGGCAATGAGCAGTTCTTC.

There are a few counts of this clone. The identical CDR3 is also encoded by other nucleotide sequences in the sample. This chain connects TRBV27 to TRBJ2-2; TRBD2 matches 7 bases. J gave up 2 bases and V 3 bases, and 6 bases lay outside the gene matches. Germline-derived CDR1 and CDR2 are MNHEY and SMNVEV (reference sequence). The CDR3 loop spans 16 amino acids. The CDR3 reads CASSLRLADNTGELFF. DNA of the CDR3: TGTGCCAGCAGTTTGCGGCTAGCGGATAACACCGGGGAGCTGTTTTTT.

CDR3 in amino acids: CASRSVSGRVNEQFF. CDR3 DNA sequence: TGTGCCAGTAGATCTGTGAGCGGGAGGGTTAATGAGCAGTTCTTC. The chain employs TRBV19 and TRBJ2-1, with 10 bases lining up with TRBD2. CDR1 and CDR2 from the germline V gene are LNHDA and SQIVND (reference sequence). V trimming: 6 bases; J trimming: 7 bases; junction bases outside the gene matches: 9. The CDR3 consists of 15 residues.

The V gene is TRBV7-2, the J gene TRBJ2-7, with 7 bases matching TRBD2. V shed 1 base, J shed 2 bases, and the junction held 8 bases outside the gene matches. CDR1 is SGHTA and CDR2 is FQGNSA in the germline V gene. The CDR3 sequence is 16 residues long. The CDR3 sequence: CASSLVSGLGAYEQYF. DNA of the CDR3: TGTGCCAGCAGCTTAGTTTCTGGACTAGGAGCCTACGAGCAGTACTTC.

The J gene is TRBJ2-3, the V gene TRBV7-2; D is tentatively TRBD1 or TRBD2 (5 bases each). This CDR3 spans 15 amino acids. Germline CDR1 reads SGHTA; CDR2 reads FQGNSA. Trimming took off 3 bases at V and 2 bases at J, with 12 bases between the two ends. The CDR3 bases are TGTGCCAGCAGCTTCTGGGACCCGGACACAGATACGCAGTATTTT. Translated: CASSFWDPDTDTQYF. Full variable domain (remainder filled in from reference TRBV7-2 and TRBJ2-3): GAGVSQSPSNKVTEKGKDVELRCDPISGHTALYWYRQSLGQGLEFLIYFQGNSAPDKSGLPSDRFSAERTGGSVSTLTIQRTQQEDSAVYLCASSFWDPDTDTQYFGPGTRLTVL.

This sequence joins TRBV4-2 and TRBJ2-1; no reliable D call. CDR1 LGHNA and CDR2 YNFKEQ come from the germline V gene. V dropped 0 bases and J dropped 2 bases, with 17 bases sitting between them. CDR3 size: 18 residues. CDR3 residues: CASSQDGGVVTPYNEQFF. The CDR3 nucleotides read TGTGCCAGCAGCCAAGATGGCGGAGTGGTCACTCCCTACAATGAGCAGTTCTTC.

This clone has a single count. The chain uses TRBV28 and TRBJ1-2; no definite D call. The germline V gene encodes CDR1 MDHEN and CDR2 SYDVKM. Between the trimmed V and J ends, which lost 3 bases and 7 bases, there was a span of 15 bases. The CDR3 covers 14 residues. As DNA, the CDR3 is TGTGCCAGCAGTTTTACTAGCCCGTCGCGTGGCTACACCTTC. It codes for CASSFTSPSRGYTF.

The rearrangement joins TRBV29-1 to TRBJ2-7; 7 bases are shared with TRBD2. The CDR3 runs 12 residues. Germline loops: CDR1 SQVTM, CDR2 ANQGSEA. V trimming: 7 bases; J trimming: 5 bases; junction bases outside the gene matches: 8. CDR3 nucleotide sequence: TGCAGCGGCGGGTGGGGGAGGGACGAGCAGTACTTC. Amino acids: CSGGWGRDEQYF.